The present T cell receptor beta chain was sequenced within a study of blood T cell repertoires in COVID-19. Background on the study: Sources were T cells, B-cell-depleted T cells, or PBMCs; the material itself was cDNA or gDNA.

V lost 7 bases, J lost 0 bases, and 13 bases lay in between. In germline, CDR1 is SNHLY, CDR2 FYNNEI. This CDR3 region has 16 residues. Only in-frame clones appear in the TCRdb table, and some are missing; sequencing was by immunoSEQ multiplex PCR. The sample lists 310,000 or so clones, roughly 89% occurring once. The rearrangement links TRBV2 to TRBJ1-6; D is unclear. This clonotype originated in a woman aged 18 to 35 with acute COVID-19. Specimen: PBMCs or T cells enriched from blood (not recorded which). CDR3 sequence reads: CASTVISSSYNSPLHF. CDR3 nucleotides: TGTGCCAGCACTGTAATATCGAGCTCCTATAATTCACCCCTCCACTTT.